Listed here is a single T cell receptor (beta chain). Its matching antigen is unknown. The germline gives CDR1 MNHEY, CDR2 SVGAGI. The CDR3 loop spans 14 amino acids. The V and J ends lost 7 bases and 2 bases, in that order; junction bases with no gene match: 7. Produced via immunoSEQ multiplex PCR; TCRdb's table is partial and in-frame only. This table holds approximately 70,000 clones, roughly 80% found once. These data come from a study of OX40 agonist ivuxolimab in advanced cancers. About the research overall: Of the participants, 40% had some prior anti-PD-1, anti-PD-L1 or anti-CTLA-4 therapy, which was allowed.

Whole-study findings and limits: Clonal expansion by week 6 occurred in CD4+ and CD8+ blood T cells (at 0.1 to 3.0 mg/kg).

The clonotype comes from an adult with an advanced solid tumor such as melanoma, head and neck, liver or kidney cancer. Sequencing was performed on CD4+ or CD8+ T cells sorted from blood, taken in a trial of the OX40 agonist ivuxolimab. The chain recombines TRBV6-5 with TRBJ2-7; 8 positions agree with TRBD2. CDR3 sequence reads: CASTQAGETYEQYF. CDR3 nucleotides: TGTGCCAGCACCCAAGCGGGGGAGACCTACGAGCAGTACTTC.